The 2 T cell receptor beta chains in this list originate from one sample, sequenced in a study of T cells in Graves' hyperthyroidism and ophthalmopathy. Researchers amplified the TCR beta CDR3 regions from RNA transcripts. Initially, a first-round RT-PCR of the TCR CDR3 employed the HTBI primer set. TCRdb processed the multiplex PCR reads anew with MiXCR; each CDR3 protein has one entry. The sample holds hundreds of thousands of distinct CDR3 sequences; around a sixth are singletons and the top ten take 7.5% to 9%. The sequencing sample was made of blood. The receptors stem from a young woman with Graves' hyperthyroidism.

At least ten counts were recorded for this clonotype. This chain connects TRBV29-1 to TRBJ2-7; D might be TRBD1 (6 bases). CDR1 SQVTM and CDR2 ANQGSEA come from the germline V gene. This CDR3 comprises 16 residues. The germline V and J ends were trimmed by 4 bases and 0 bases, with 19 bases remaining between them. The CDR3 loop is CSVVFGTSSSSYEQYF. The CDR3 region has the DNA TGCAGCGTTGTGTTCGGGACATCCTCAAGCTCCTACGAGCAGTACTTC.

This clonotype was picked up many times. This chain uses TRBV5-6 with TRBJ1-5; TRBD1 matches 7 bases. This CDR3 has 14 amino acids. Germline CDR1 and CDR2: SGHDT and YYEEEE. The junction had 6 bases not matched to a gene; V was cut back by 4 bases and J by 5 bases. The CDR3 sequence: CASSRGTVDQPQHF. The DNA of the CDR3 is TGTGCCAGCAGCAGGGGGACAGTGGATCAGCCCCAGCATTTT.